This T cell receptor beta chain was documented in a study of blood T cells in healthy people across ages. V lost 4 bases and J lost 2; bases outside the gene matches: 5. CDR1 and CDR2 from the germline V gene are LGHDT and YNNKEL (reference sequence). The CDR3 has 15 amino acids. This clonotype was seen ten or more times. The antigen is not known. A sample-barcoded 5' primer and a J-beta primer mix were used in a second PCR of roughly 7 to 11 cycles. TCRdb used MiXCR to reprocess the 5' RACE reads, holding one entry per CDR3 protein. The sample shows hundreds of thousands of distinct CDR3 sequences, roughly 30% of them seen only once. The study, taken as a whole, reports: Investigators viewed diversity estimates from one million T cells as underestimates, the study reported. The unsorted PBMCs prevented any conclusive comparison of naive versus antigen-experienced cells.

This rearrangement joins TRBV3-1 to TRBJ2-3; 8 nucleotides line up with TRBD2. Sequenced material: blood. This receptor was identified in a woman aged 80 or over in good health. The CDR3 DNA sequence: TGTGCCAGCAGCCCCCTCGGGGGGGACACAGATACGCAGTATTTT. Translating it yields CASSPLGGDTDTQYF.